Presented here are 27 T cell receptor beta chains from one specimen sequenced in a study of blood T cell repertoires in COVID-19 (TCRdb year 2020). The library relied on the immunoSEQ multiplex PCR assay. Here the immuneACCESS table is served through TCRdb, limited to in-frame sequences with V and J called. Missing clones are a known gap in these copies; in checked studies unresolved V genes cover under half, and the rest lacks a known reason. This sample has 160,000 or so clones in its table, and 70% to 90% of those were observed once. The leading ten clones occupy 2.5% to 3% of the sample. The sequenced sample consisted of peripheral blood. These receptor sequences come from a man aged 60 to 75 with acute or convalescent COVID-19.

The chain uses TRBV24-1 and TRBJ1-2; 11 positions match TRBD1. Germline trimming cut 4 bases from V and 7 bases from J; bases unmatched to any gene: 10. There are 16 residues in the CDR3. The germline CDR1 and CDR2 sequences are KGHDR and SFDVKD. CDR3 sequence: CATSETSGQGARGYTF. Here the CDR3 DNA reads TGTGCCACCAGTGAGACCTCCGGACAGGGGGCTCGTGGCTACACCTTC.

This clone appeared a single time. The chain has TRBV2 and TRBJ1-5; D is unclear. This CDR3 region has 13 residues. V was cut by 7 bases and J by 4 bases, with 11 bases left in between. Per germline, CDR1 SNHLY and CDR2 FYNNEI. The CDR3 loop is CASKKDWNQPQHF. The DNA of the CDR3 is TGTGCCAGCAAGAAGGACTGGAATCAGCCCCAGCATTTT. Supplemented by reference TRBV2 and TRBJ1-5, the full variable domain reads EPEVTQTPSHQVTQMGQEVILRCVPISNHLYFYWYRQILGQKVEFLVSFYNNEISEKSEIFDDQFSVERPDGSNFTLKIRSTKLEDSAMYFCASKKDWNQPQHFGDGTRLSIL.

Here the CDR3 reads CATSDLSYGYTF. CDR3 sequence (DNA): TGTGCCACCAGTGACTTATCCTATGGCTACACCTTC. V usage is TRBV24-1 and J usage is TRBJ1-2; D unclear. Germline V CDR1 and CDR2: KGHDR, SFDVKD. The CDR3 covers 12 residues. The V end was cut by 4 bases, the J end by 4 bases, with 6 bases between.

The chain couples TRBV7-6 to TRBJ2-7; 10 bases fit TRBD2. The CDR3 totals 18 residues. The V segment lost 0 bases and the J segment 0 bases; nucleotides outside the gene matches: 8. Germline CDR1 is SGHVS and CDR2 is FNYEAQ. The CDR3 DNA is TGTGCCAGCAGCTTAGCGCTAGCGGGGGCCCGCGTCTCCTACGAGCAGTACTTC. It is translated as CASSLALAGARVSYEQYF.

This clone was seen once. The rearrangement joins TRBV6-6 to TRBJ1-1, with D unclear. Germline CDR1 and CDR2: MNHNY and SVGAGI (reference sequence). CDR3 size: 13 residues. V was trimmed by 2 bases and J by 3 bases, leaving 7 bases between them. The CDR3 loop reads CASSYEGDTEAFF. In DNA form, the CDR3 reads TGTGCCAGCAGTTACGAGGGCGACACTGAAGCTTTCTTT.

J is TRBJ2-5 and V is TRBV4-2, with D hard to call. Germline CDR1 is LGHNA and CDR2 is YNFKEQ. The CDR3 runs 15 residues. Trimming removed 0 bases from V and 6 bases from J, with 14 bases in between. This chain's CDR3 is CASSQDSVPLKTQYF. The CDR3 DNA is TGTGCCAGCAGCCAAGACAGTGTACCTTTGAAGACCCAGTACTTC.

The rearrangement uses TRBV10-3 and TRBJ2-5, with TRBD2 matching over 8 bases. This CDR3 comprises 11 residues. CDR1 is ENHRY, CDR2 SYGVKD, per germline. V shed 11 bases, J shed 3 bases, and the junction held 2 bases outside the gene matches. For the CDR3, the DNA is TGTGCCGTGGGACTAGAAGAGACCCAGTACTTC. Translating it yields CAVGLEETQYF.

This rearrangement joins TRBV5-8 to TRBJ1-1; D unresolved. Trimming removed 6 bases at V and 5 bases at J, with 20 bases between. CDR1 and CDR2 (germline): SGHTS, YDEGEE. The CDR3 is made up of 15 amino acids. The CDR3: CASTLSGFGWTEAFF. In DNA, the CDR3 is TGTGCCAGCACCCTCTCTGGCTTCGGGTGGACTGAAGCTTTCTTT. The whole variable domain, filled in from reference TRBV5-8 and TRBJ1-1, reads EAGVTQSPTHLIKTRGQQATLRCSPISGHTSVYWYQQALGLGLQFLLWYDEGEERNRGNFPPRFSGRQFPNYSSELNVNALELEDSALYLCASTLSGFGWTEAFFGQGTRLTVV.

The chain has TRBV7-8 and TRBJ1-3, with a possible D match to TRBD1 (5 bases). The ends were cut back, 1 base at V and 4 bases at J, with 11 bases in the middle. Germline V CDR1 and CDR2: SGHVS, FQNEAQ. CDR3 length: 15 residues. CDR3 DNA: TGTGCCAGCAGCTTAGTGGCTCAGGGAGGAAACACCATATATTTT. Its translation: CASSLVAQGGNTIYF. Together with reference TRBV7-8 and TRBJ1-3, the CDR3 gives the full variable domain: GAGVSQSPRYKVAKRGQDVALRCDPISGHVSLFWYQQALGQGPEFLTYFQNEAQLDKSGLPSDRFFAERPEGSVSTLKIQRTQQEDSAVYLCASSLVAQGGNTIYFGEGSWLTVV.

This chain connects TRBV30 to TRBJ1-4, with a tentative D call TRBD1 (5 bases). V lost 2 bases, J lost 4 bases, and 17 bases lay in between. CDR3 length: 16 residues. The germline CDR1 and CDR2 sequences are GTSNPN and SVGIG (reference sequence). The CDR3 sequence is CAWSQGKTGFNEKLFF. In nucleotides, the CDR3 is TGTGCCTGGAGTCAAGGGAAAACAGGTTTTAATGAAAAACTGTTTTTT.

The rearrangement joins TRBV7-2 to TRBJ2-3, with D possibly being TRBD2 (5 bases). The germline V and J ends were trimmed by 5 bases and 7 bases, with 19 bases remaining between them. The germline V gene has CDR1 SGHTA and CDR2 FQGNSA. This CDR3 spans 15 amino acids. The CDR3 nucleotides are TGTGCCAGCAGCGTAAGAGGGAGCGGCTCGCATACGCAGTATTTT. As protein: CASSVRGSGSHTQYF. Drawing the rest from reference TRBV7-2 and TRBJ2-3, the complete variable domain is GAGVSQSPSNKVTEKGKDVELRCDPISGHTALYWYRQSLGQGLEFLIYFQGNSAPDKSGLPSDRFSAERTGGSVSTLTIQRTQQEDSAVYLCASSVRGSGSHTQYFGPGTRLTVL.

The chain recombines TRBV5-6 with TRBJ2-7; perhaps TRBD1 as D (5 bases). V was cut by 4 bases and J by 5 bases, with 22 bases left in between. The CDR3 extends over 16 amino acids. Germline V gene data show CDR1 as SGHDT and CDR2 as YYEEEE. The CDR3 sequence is CASSRLWGSRGHEQYF. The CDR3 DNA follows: TGTGCCAGCAGCCGATTATGGGGCTCCCGAGGCCACGAGCAGTACTTC.

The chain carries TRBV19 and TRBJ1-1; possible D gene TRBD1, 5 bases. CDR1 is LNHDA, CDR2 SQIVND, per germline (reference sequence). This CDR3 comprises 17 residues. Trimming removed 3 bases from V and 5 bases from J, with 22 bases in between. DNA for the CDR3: TGTGCCAGTAGTATTGGGGCCAGCCTGGGGCGGCGGACTGAAGCTTTCTTT. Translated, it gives CASSIGASLGRRTEAFF. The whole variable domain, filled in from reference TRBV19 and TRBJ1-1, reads DGGITQSPKYLFRKEGQNVTLSCEQNLNHDAMYWYRQDPGQGLRLIYYSQIVNDFQKGDIAEGYSVSREKKESFPLTVTSAQKNPTAFYLCASSIGASLGRRTEAFFGQGTRLTVV.

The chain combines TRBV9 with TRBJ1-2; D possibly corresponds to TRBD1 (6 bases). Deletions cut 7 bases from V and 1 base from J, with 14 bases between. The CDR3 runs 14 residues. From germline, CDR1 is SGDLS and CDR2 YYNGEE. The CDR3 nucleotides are TGTGCCAGCCAAGGGGGTCAATATAACTATGGCTACACCTTC. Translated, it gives CASQGGQYNYGYTF.

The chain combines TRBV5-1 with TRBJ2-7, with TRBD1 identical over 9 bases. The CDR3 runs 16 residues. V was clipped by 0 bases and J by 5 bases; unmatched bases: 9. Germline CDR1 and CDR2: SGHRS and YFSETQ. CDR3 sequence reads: CASSLDPGTGLHEQYF. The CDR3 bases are TGCGCCAGCAGCTTGGATCCCGGGACAGGGCTCCACGAGCAGTACTTC.

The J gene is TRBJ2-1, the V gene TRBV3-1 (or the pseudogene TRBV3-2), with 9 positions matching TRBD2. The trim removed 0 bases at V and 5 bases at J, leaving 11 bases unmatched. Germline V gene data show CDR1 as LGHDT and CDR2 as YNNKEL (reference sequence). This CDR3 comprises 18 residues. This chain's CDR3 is CASSQDSPRSGGNNEQFF. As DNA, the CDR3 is TGTGCCAGCAGCCAAGACTCCCCGAGGAGCGGGGGGAACAATGAGCAGTTCTTC.

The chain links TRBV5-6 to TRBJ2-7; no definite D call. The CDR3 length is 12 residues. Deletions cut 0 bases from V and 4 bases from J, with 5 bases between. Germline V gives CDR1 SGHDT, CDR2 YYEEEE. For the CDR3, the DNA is TGTGCCAGCAGCTTGGAGGAGTACGAGCAGTACTTC. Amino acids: CASSLEEYEQYF.

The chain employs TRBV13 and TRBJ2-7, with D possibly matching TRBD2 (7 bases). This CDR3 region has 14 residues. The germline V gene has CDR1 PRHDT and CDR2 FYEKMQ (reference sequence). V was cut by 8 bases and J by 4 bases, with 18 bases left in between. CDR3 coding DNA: TGTGCCAGCCGACAGAAGGGGGGGCAATACGAGCAGTACTTC. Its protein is CASRQKGGQYEQYF.

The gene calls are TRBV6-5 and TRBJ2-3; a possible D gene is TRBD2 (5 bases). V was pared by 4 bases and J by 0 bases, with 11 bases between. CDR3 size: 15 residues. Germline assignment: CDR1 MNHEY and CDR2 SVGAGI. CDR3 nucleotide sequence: TGTGCCAGCAGTTGGACTGAAGCTAGCACAGATACGCAGTATTTT. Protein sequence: CASSWTEASTDTQYF.

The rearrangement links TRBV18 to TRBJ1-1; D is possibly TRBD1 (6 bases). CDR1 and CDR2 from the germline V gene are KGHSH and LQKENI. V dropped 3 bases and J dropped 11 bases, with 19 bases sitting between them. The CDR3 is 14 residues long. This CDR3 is CASSPKDRRGGAFF. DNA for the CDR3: TGTGCCAGCTCACCCAAGGACAGACGGGGTGGGGCTTTCTTT.

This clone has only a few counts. The CDR3 region has the DNA TGTGCCAGCAGTGCTGGACAGGGGGCTTTCGACACTGAAGCTTTCTTT. Amino acids: CASSAGQGAFDTEAFF. The chain combines TRBV6-1 with TRBJ1-1, with 11 positions matching TRBD1. From germline, CDR1 is MNHNS and CDR2 SASEGT. The CDR3 runs to 16 residues. V trimming: 4 bases; J trimming: 3 bases; junction bases outside the gene matches: 7.

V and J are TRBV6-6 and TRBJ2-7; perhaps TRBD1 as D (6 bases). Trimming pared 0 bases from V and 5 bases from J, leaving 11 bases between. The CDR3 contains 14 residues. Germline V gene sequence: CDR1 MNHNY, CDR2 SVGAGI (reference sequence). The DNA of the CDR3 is TGTGCCAGCAGTTACTCGAAACAGGGAAACGAGCAGTACTTC. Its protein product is CASSYSKQGNEQYF.

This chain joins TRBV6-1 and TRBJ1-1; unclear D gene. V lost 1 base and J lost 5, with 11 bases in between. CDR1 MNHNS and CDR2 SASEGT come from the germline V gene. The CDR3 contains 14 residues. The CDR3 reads CASSEGTGKTEAFF. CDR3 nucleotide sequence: TGTGCCAGCAGTGAAGGGACCGGGAAGACTGAAGCTTTCTTT.

The CDR3 here is CASSVVADPNYGYTF. The CDR3, as DNA: TGTGCCAGCAGCGTAGTGGCAGATCCTAACTATGGCTACACCTTC. The V gene is TRBV9, the J gene TRBJ1-2; D gene uncertain. Germline V gene lookup returns CDR1 SGDLS and CDR2 YYNGEE. The CDR3 has 15 residues. Trimming left V 0 bases short and J 0 bases short, with 9 bases between.

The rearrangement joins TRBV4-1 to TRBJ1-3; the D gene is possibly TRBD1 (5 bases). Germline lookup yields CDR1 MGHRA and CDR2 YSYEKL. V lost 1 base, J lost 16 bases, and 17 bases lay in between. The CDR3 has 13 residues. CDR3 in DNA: TGCGCCAGCAGCCAAGTAGGGGTTCCAGAGATGTATTTT. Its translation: CASSQVGVPEMYF.

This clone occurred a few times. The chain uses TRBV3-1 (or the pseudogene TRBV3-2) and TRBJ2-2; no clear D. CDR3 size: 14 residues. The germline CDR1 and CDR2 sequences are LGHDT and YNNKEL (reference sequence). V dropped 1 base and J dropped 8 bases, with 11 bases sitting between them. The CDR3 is CASSQGAGLGELFF. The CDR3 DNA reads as TGTGCCAGCAGCCAAGGCGCAGGCTTGGGGGAGCTGTTTTTT.

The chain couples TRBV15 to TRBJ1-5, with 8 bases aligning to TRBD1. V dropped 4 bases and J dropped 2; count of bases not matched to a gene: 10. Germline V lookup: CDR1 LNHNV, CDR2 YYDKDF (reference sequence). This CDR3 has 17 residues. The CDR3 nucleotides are TGTGCCACCAGCACTAGGACAGGGACGGGGGGCAATCAGCCCCAGCATTTT. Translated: CATSTRTGTGGNQPQHF.